The 22 T cell receptor beta chains below come from one sample, sequenced in a study of blood T cell repertoires in COVID-19. Libraries were prepared by immunoSEQ multiplex PCR; TCRdb keeps only in-frame clonotypes and omits some of them. The table includes 490,000 or so clones, 75% to 90% detected once. The specimen was PBMCs or T cells enriched from blood (not recorded which). All receptors derive from a woman aged 60 to 75 who had recovered from COVID-19.

This chain uses TRBV2 with TRBJ2-5; 7 bases fit TRBD1. V lost 7 bases, J lost 4 bases, and 9 bases stayed unmatched. The CDR3 extends over 14 amino acids. CDR1 and CDR2 (germline): SNHLY, FYNNEI. In nucleotides, the CDR3 is TGTGCCAGCAAGGCGACAGGGAATGTAGAGACCCAGTACTTC. Translating it yields CASKATGNVETQYF. Full variable domain (rest looked up from reference TRBV2 and TRBJ2-5): EPEVTQTPSHQVTQMGQEVILRCVPISNHLYFYWYRQILGQKVEFLVSFYNNEISEKSEIFDDQFSVERPDGSNFTLKIRSTKLEDSAMYFCASKATGNVETQYFGPGTRLLVL.

The rearrangement links TRBV6-5 to TRBJ1-1, with D possibly TRBD1 on 5 matching bases. There are 15 residues in the CDR3. Germline V gene sequence: CDR1 MNHEY, CDR2 SVGAGI. V lost 5 bases, J lost 4 bases, and 17 bases lay in between. Here the CDR3 DNA reads TGTGCCAGCAGTACCCAGGAGGGGCTGGCCACTGAAGCTTTCTTT. As protein: CASSTQEGLATEAFF.

This chain connects TRBV5-1 to TRBJ1-2, with a possible D match to TRBD1 (6 bases). Trimming left V 0 bases short and J 4 bases short, with 19 bases between. CDR1 is SGHRS and CDR2 is YFSETQ in the germline V gene. CDR3 length: 17 amino acids. The CDR3 loop is CASSLVAGERGIYGYTF. The CDR3 DNA sequence: TGCGCCAGCAGCTTGGTCGCAGGGGAAAGAGGGATCTATGGCTACACCTTC.

The chain is built from TRBV5-8 and TRBJ2-7; 9 bases map to TRBD1. Trimming cost V 3 bases and J 6 bases; bases outside gene matches: 1. There are 12 residues in the CDR3. Per germline, CDR1 SGHTS and CDR2 YDEGEE. The CDR3 reads CASSWGQGEQYV. CDR3 in DNA: TGTGCCAGCAGCTGGGGACAGGGCGAGCAGTACGTC.

The gene calls are TRBV19 and TRBJ2-7; 9 nucleotides match TRBD2. This CDR3 region has 15 residues. In germline, CDR1 is LNHDA, CDR2 SQIVND (reference sequence). V shed 6 bases, J shed 1 base, and the junction held 7 bases outside the gene matches. In DNA form, the CDR3 reads TGTGCCAGTAGACCCTCCCTAGCGGGGTCCTACGAGCAGTACTTC. Protein sequence: CASRPSLAGSYEQYF.

The chain couples TRBV3-1 (or the pseudogene TRBV3-2) to TRBJ2-7; 10 bases are shared with TRBD2. Germline-derived CDR1 and CDR2 are LGHDT and YNNKEL (reference sequence). The CDR3 sequence is 13 residues long. With 2 bases clipped from V and 6 bases from J, the junction kept 1 base outside the gene matches. The DNA of the CDR3 is TGTGCCAGCAGCCAACGACTAGCGGGCGAGCAGTACGTC. Translation: CASSQRLAGEQYV.

This CDR3 reads CASSFLTGGNEQYF. In nucleotides, the CDR3 is TGTGCCAGCAGTTTTCTGACAGGGGGCAACGAGCAGTACTTC. The chain couples TRBV2 to TRBJ2-7; 10 nucleotides align to TRBD1. The CDR3 runs to 14 residues. Germline V lookup: CDR1 SNHLY, CDR2 FYNNEI. J lost 5 bases, V lost 5 bases, and 6 bases had no gene match.

The V and J genes are TRBV24-1 and TRBJ2-3, with 7 bases lining up with TRBD2. The J segment lost 3 bases and the V segment lost 6 bases, leaving 5 bases of the junction unmatched. The CDR3 is 14 amino acids. CDR1 is KGHDR and CDR2 is SFDVKD in the germline V gene. CDR3: CATSSPAGTDTQYF. CDR3 nucleotides: TGTGCCACCAGTTCCCCAGCGGGGACAGATACGCAGTATTTT.

The rearrangement uses TRBV5-1 and TRBJ2-3; 9 nucleotides agree with TRBD2. The CDR3 sequence is 15 residues long. Germline assignment: CDR1 SGHRS and CDR2 YFSETQ. V was pared by 1 base and J by 3 bases, with 3 bases of the junction left unmatched. The CDR3 reads CASSLNLAGTDTQYF. The CDR3 region has the DNA TGCGCCAGCAGCTTGAATCTAGCGGGGACAGATACGCAGTATTTT.

In this sample, this clone turned up once. The V and J genes are TRBV4-1 and TRBJ1-2; D may be TRBD1 (5 bases). This CDR3 spans 17 amino acids. CDR1 is MGHRA, CDR2 YSYEKL, per germline. Trimming took off 1 base at V and 4 bases at J, with 19 bases between the two ends. This CDR3 is CASSQAQGPLPIYGYTF. CDR3 in DNA: TGCGCCAGCAGCCAAGCCCAGGGTCCCCTTCCTATCTATGGCTACACCTTC.

V and J are TRBV19 and TRBJ1-5; 10 bases agree with TRBD1. The CDR3 totals 16 residues. Trimming took 5 bases from V and 0 from J; bases not matched to a gene: 4. Germline V CDR1 and CDR2: LNHDA, SQIVND (reference sequence). The CDR3 region is CASSPWTGGSNQPQHF. CDR3 DNA: TGTGCCAGTAGTCCGTGGACAGGGGGTAGCAATCAGCCCCAGCATTTT.

The rearrangement links TRBV3-1 (or the pseudogene TRBV3-2) to TRBJ1-6, with D possibly TRBD1 on 6 matching bases. Per the germline V gene, CDR1 is LGHDT and CDR2 is YNNKEL (reference sequence). CDR3 length: 16 amino acids. Trimming left V 5 bases short and J 6 bases short, with 17 bases between. The CDR3 nucleotides read TGTGCCAGCAGCGACAGGTGGGCATTGAGTAATTCACCCCTCCACTTT. It translates to CASSDRWALSNSPLHF.

The chain has TRBV10-1 and TRBJ2-3, with 7 bases aligning to TRBD1. V shed 3 bases and J 2 bases; nucleotides not matched to a gene: 5. CDR1 is WNHNN, CDR2 SYGVQD, per germline (reference sequence). This CDR3 region has 15 residues. CDR3 in DNA: TGCGCCAGCAGTGAACGGACAGGCATCACAGATACGCAGTATTTT. The encoded protein is CASSERTGITDTQYF.

The J gene is TRBJ2-2, the V gene TRBV6-4; 7 bases agree with TRBD2. V gave up 9 bases and J gave up 1 base; unmatched junction bases: 11. The V gene's germline CDR1 is MRHNA and CDR2 SNTAGT. The CDR3 has 16 amino acids. The CDR3 spells CARPKGRGENTGELFF. CDR3 DNA sequence: TGTGCCAGACCAAAGGGTCGGGGGGAGAACACCGGGGAGCTGTTTTTT.

V gene TRBV9 combines with J gene TRBJ1-4; 7 bases match TRBD1. With V trimmed by 4 bases and J by 5 bases, 8 bases remained unmatched. Per germline, CDR1 SGDLS and CDR2 YYNGEE. This CDR3 spans 15 amino acids. CDR3 loop: CASSTGAGSNEKLFF. The CDR3 bases are TGTGCCAGCAGCACAGGGGCAGGGTCGAATGAAAAACTGTTTTTT.

The chain couples TRBV11-3 to TRBJ2-6; D possibly corresponds to TRBD2 (6 bases). The CDR3 is 15 residues long. The V gene's germline CDR1 is SGHNT and CDR2 YENEEA. V was clipped by 7 bases and J by 2 bases, with 12 bases between them. The chain's CDR3 is CASTSSGAGANVLTF. DNA of the CDR3: TGTGCCAGCACCTCATCGGGGGCTGGGGCCAACGTCCTGACTTTC.

Points on this clone: The sample contains more than one DNA sequence encoding this CDR3. The chain combines TRBV19 with TRBJ1-5; D is undetermined. The CDR3 loop spans 13 amino acids. Trimming removed 5 bases at V and 1 base at J, with 6 bases between. CDR1 and CDR2 from the germline V gene are LNHDA and SQIVND (reference sequence). This CDR3 is CASSGGSNQPQHF. The CDR3 DNA reads as TGTGCCAGTAGTGGAGGGAGCAATCAGCCCCAGCATTTT.

The V and J genes are TRBV6-4 and TRBJ2-3; D possibly corresponds to TRBD2 (7 bases). The germline V gene has CDR1 MRHNA and CDR2 SNTAGT. The CDR3 spans 16 residues. V was pared by 0 bases and J by 6 bases, with 16 bases between. CDR3 nucleotide sequence: TGTGCCAGCAGTGACTCGATAGTCGGGGGGCGGGATACGCAGTATTTT. Its translation: CASSDSIVGGRDTQYF.

As regards this clone: A read error may produce the germline difference seen at one junction end. CDR3 in DNA: TGTGCCAGCAACTTGGACAGGGACACTGAAGCTTTCTTT. Amino acids: CASNLDRDTEAFF. The chain couples TRBV5-4 to TRBJ1-1, with 8 bases that match TRBD1. The CDR3 consists of 13 residues. Germline CDR1 and CDR2: SGHNT and YYREEE (reference sequence).

The chain joins TRBV2 to TRBJ1-2, with D perhaps matching TRBD1 (5 bases). Germline CDR1 SNHLY, CDR2 FYNNEI. The CDR3 is 13 residues long. The V end was cut by 4 bases, the J end by 6 bases, with 12 bases between. For the CDR3, the DNA is TGTGCCAGCAGTGTACGGCAGGGTGATGGCTACACCTTC. This sequence encodes CASSVRQGDGYTF.

This chain uses TRBV19 with TRBJ2-7, with D maybe TRBD1 (5 bases). The V and J ends lost 5 bases and 6 bases respectively, with 8 bases between them. Germline V CDR1 and CDR2: LNHDA, SQIVND (reference sequence). The CDR3 consists of 11 residues. The CDR3 loop reads CASSQGSEQYV. CDR3 in DNA: TGTGCCAGTAGTCAGGGTTCCGAGCAGTACGTC.

The chain uses TRBV4-1 and TRBJ1-2; no firm D call. Deletions cut 2 bases from V and 4 bases from J, with 8 bases between. The V gene's germline CDR1 is MGHRA and CDR2 YSYEKL. This CDR3 has 13 residues. The CDR3 loop reads CASSQSRGYGYTF. CDR3 coding DNA: TGCGCCAGCAGCCAATCCCGGGGCTATGGCTACACCTTC.